The rows below give T cell receptor beta chains drawn from one sample of a study of T cell changes during pregnancy in multiple sclerosis. Using immunoSEQ multiplex PCR, the repertoire was profiled, and TCRdb retains in-frame clones only, with some absent. The sample records tens of thousands of clones, around 90% being singletons. The sequences come from peripheral blood, collected in the third trimester of pregnancy. Source of these receptors: a female donor with multiple sclerosis, enrolled in a pregnancy study. Each CDR3 is given with its conserved first and last residue. D genes are given only for firm matches. The size field is filled for only some rows; it gives once, few, many or a size class.

d_gene: TRBD1
abundance: .
v_gene: TRBV7-9
j_gene: TRBJ2-7
CDR3aa: CASSLLGTGVGGEQYF
CDR3nt: TGTGCCAGCAGCCTACTTGGGACAGGGGTAGGCGGCGAGCAGTACTTC

d_gene: .
abundance: once
v_gene: TRBV5-5
j_gene: TRBJ2-3
CDR3aa: CASSTRGVGTDTQYF
CDR3nt: TGTGCCAGCAGCACCAGGGGAGTTGGCACAGATACGCAGTATTTT

d_gene: .
abundance: once
v_gene: TRBV2
j_gene: TRBJ1-2
CDR3aa: CASSALGANYGYTF
CDR3nt: TGTGCCAGCAGCGCTCTAGGTGCTAACTATGGCTACACCTTC

d_gene: TRBD1
abundance: .
v_gene: TRBV2
j_gene: TRBJ1-2
CDR3aa: CASSEYDRGTYGGYTF
CDR3nt: TGTGCCAGCAGTGAATATGACAGGGGAACATACGGCGGCTACACCTTC

d_gene: .
abundance: .
v_gene: TRBV9
j_gene: TRBJ1-5
CDR3aa: CASSAEGGGQPQHF
CDR3nt: TGTGCCAGCAGCGCCGAAGGGGGGGGGCAGCCCCAGCATTTT

d_gene: TRBD2
abundance: .
v_gene: TRBV5-1
j_gene: TRBJ2-1
CDR3aa: CASSWDHSGGAYNEQFF
CDR3nt: TGCGCCAGCAGCTGGGATCATAGCGGGGGCGCTTACAATGAGCAGTTCTTC

d_gene: .
abundance: once
v_gene: TRBV4-2
j_gene: TRBJ2-4
CDR3aa: CASSQDPGGLNIQYF
CDR3nt: TGTGCCAGCAGCCAAGATCCTGGGGGCTTGAACATTCAGTACTTC

d_gene: .
abundance: .
v_gene: TRBV4-3
j_gene: TRBJ2-5
CDR3aa: CASSQDGAGRLQETQYF
CDR3nt: TGCGCCAGCAGCCAAGATGGGGCAGGGCGCCTTCAAGAGACCCAGTACTTC

d_gene: TRBD1
abundance: .
v_gene: TRBV28
j_gene: TRBJ2-1
CDR3aa: CASSLRGQGPRFEQFF
CDR3nt: TGTGCCAGCAGTTTAAGGGGACAGGGGCCAAGGTTTGAGCAGTTCTTC

d_gene: .
abundance: .
v_gene: TRBV12-5
j_gene: TRBJ2-1
CDR3aa: CASGLVPRDEPLIYNEQFF
CDR3nt: TGTGCTAGTGGTTTGGTACCCAGGGATGAACCTCTCATCTACAATGAGCAGTTCTTC

d_gene: TRBD1
abundance: .
v_gene: TRBV10-3
j_gene: TRBJ1-6
CDR3aa: CAISQQGQAYNSPLHF
CDR3nt: TGTGCCATCAGTCAGCAAGGACAGGCCTATAATTCACCCCTCCACTTT

d_gene: .
abundance: .
v_gene: TRBV9
j_gene: TRBJ1-3
CDR3aa: CASSIRGNSGNTIYF
CDR3nt: TGTGCCAGCAGTATCAGGGGCAACTCTGGAAACACCATATATTTT

d_gene: TRBD2
abundance: .
v_gene: TRBV29-1
j_gene: TRBJ2-1
CDR3aa: CSVERGLAGAYNEQFF
CDR3nt: TGCAGCGTTGAAAGGGGACTAGCGGGGGCCTACAATGAGCAGTTCTTC

d_gene: TRBD1
abundance: .
v_gene: TRBV18
j_gene: TRBJ1-2
CDR3aa: CASSLLERQGDGGYTF
CDR3nt: TGTGCCAGCTCACTCCTGGAGAGACAGGGGGATGGAGGCTACACCTTC

d_gene: TRBD2
abundance: .
v_gene: TRBV19
j_gene: TRBJ2-3
CDR3aa: CASASGGDTDTQYF
CDR3nt: TGTGCCAGTGCTAGCGGAGGGGACACAGATACGCAGTATTTT

d_gene: TRBD1
abundance: .
v_gene: TRBV7-2
j_gene: TRBJ2-1
CDR3aa: CASSPPGQGVYEQFF
CDR3nt: TGTGCCAGCAGCCCCCCCGGACAGGGAGTCTATGAGCAGTTCTTC

d_gene: TRBD1
abundance: .
v_gene: TRBV7-9
j_gene: TRBJ1-1
CDR3aa: CASSPYRGRTEAFF
CDR3nt: TGTGCCAGCAGCCCCTACAGGGGAAGGACTGAAGCTTTCTTT

d_gene: .
abundance: .
v_gene: TRBV10-3
j_gene: TRBJ1-1
CDR3aa: CAISESAGMSTEAFF
CDR3nt: TGTGCCATCAGTGAGTCGGCAGGGATGTCTACTGAAGCTTTCTTT

d_gene: TRBD2
abundance: .
v_gene: TRBV11-3
j_gene: TRBJ2-7
CDR3aa: CASSFQAGDYEQYF
CDR3nt: TGTGCCAGCAGCTTTCAGGCGGGAGATTACGAGCAGTACTTC

d_gene: TRBD2
abundance: .
v_gene: TRBV11-2
j_gene: TRBJ2-7
CDR3aa: CASSTPGGRGEQYF
CDR3nt: TGTGCCAGCAGCACTCCCGGCGGGAGGGGCGAGCAGTACTTC

d_gene: .
abundance: once
v_gene: TRBV10-2
j_gene: TRBJ2-4
CDR3aa: CASREDSEWDIQYF
CDR3nt: TGCGCCAGCCGGGAAGACTCTGAATGGGACATTCAGTACTTC

d_gene: .
abundance: .
v_gene: TRBV27
j_gene: TRBJ2-2
CDR3aa: CASPPGSDTGELFF
CDR3nt: TGTGCCAGCCCCCCGGGGTCGGACACCGGGGAGCTGTTTTTT

d_gene: TRBD1
abundance: .
v_gene: TRBV11-2
j_gene: TRBJ1-3
CDR3aa: CASSQGTGGNTIYF
CDR3nt: TGTGCCAGCAGTCAGGGGACAGGCGGAAACACCATATATTTT

d_gene: TRBD1
abundance: .
v_gene: TRBV2
j_gene: TRBJ1-1
CDR3aa: CASRLDRGGPEAFF
CDR3nt: TGTGCCAGCAGACTCGACAGGGGAGGACCTGAAGCTTTCTTT

d_gene: .
abundance: few
v_gene: TRBV29-1
j_gene: TRBJ1-1
CDR3aa: CSVVRGTEAFF
CDR3nt: TGCAGCGTTGTTCGGGGCACTGAAGCTTTCTTT

d_gene: TRBD2
abundance: .
v_gene: TRBV5-1
j_gene: TRBJ2-2
CDR3aa: CASSDLAGDTGELFF
CDR3nt: TGCGCCAGCAGCGATCTAGCGGGAGACACCGGGGAGCTGTTTTTT

d_gene: TRBD2
abundance: .
v_gene: TRBV30
j_gene: TRBJ2-3
CDR3aa: CAWSVAGGTDTQYF
CDR3nt: TGTGCCTGGAGTGTGGCGGGGGGGACAGATACGCAGTATTTT

d_gene: TRBD2
abundance: .
v_gene: TRBV7-2
j_gene: TRBJ2-7
CDR3aa: CASSTTSGTYEQYF
CDR3nt: TGTGCCAGCAGCACAACTAGCGGGACTTACGAGCAGTACTTC

d_gene: .
abundance: .
v_gene: TRBV4-1
j_gene: TRBJ1-1
CDR3aa: CASSQVSGATEAFF
CDR3nt: TGCGCCAGCAGCCAAGTAAGTGGGGCCACTGAAGCTTTCTTT

d_gene: TRBD2
abundance: few
v_gene: TRBV10-2
j_gene: TRBJ2-6
CDR3aa: CASSGTSGSSGANVLTF
CDR3nt: TGCGCCAGCAGTGGGACTAGCGGAAGCTCTGGGGCCAACGTCCTGACTTTC

d_gene: .
abundance: .
v_gene: TRBV5-1
j_gene: TRBJ2-7
CDR3aa: CASSLDRDWIEQYF
CDR3nt: TGCGCCAGCAGCTTGGACAGGGATTGGATCGAGCAGTACTTC

d_gene: .
abundance: .
v_gene: TRBV6-5
j_gene: TRBJ1-3
CDR3aa: CASSYPGGNTIYF
CDR3nt: TGTGCCAGCAGTTACCCCGGTGGAAACACCATATATTTT

d_gene: .
abundance: once
v_gene: TRBV5-1
j_gene: TRBJ2-2
CDR3aa: CASSLEGQTSGELFF
CDR3nt: TGCGCCAGCAGCTTGGAAGGACAGACATCCGGGGAGCTGTTTTTT

d_gene: TRBD1
abundance: .
v_gene: TRBV19
j_gene: TRBJ2-1
CDR3aa: CASSITVGQGAYNEQFF
CDR3nt: TGTGCCAGTAGTATCACGGTGGGACAGGGGGCCTACAATGAGCAGTTCTTC

d_gene: .
abundance: .
v_gene: TRBV7-2
j_gene: TRBJ2-7
CDR3aa: CASMVGWDTAYEQYF
CDR3nt: TGTGCCAGCATGGTCGGGTGGGACACCGCCTACGAGCAGTACTTC